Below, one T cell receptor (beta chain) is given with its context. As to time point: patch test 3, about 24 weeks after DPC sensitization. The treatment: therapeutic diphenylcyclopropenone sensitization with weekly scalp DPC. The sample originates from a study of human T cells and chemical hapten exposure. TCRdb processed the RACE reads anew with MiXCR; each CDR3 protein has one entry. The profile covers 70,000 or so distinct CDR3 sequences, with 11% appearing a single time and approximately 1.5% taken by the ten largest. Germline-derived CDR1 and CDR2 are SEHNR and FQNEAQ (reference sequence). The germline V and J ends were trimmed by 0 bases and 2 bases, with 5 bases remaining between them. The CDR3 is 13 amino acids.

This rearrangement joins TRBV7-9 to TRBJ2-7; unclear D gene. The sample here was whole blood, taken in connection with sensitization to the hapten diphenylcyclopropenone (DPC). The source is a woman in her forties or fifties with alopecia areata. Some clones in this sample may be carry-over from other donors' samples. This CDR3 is CASSLAGTYEQYF. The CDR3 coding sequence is TGTGCCAGCAGCTTAGCGGGAACCTACGAGCAGTACTTC.